This TCR beta chain was recovered during a study of blood T cells in healthy people across ages. Whole-study results and caveats: Any changes in expanded clonotypes were possibly confounded, as donor CMV status remained unknown.

The second PCR ran about 6 to 12 cycles with a sample-barcoded 5' primer and J-beta primers. The template-switch adaptor, which had 12 random nucleotides, put a tag on each cDNA molecule. Using its own MiXCR run on the 5' RACE reads, TCRdb lists one record per CDR3 protein. Of approximately 1.5 million distinct CDR3 sequences in the sample, roughly 32% were seen once. The germline gives CDR1 SEHNR, CDR2 FQNEAQ (reference sequence). This CDR3 has 16 amino acids. The V gene lost 8 bases and the J gene lost 7 bases, with 24 bases spanning the gap. A remark on this clonotype: The antigen remains unidentified.

The chain couples TRBV7-9 to TRBJ2-1, with D maybe TRBD2 (6 bases). This sequence originates from a woman in her twenties or thirties in good health. Sequences were obtained from blood. The CDR3: CASPYAGTGSPNEQFF. CDR3 DNA: TGTGCCAGCCCATACGCCGGGACTGGGTCCCCAAATGAGCAGTTCTTC. Complete variable domain (other parts from reference TRBV7-9 and TRBJ2-1): DTGVSQNPRHKITKRGQNVTFRCDPISEHNRLYWYRQTLGQGPEFLTYFQNEAQLEKSRLLSDRFSAERPKGSFSTLEIQRTEQGDSAMYLCASPYAGTGSPNEQFFGPGTRLTVL.